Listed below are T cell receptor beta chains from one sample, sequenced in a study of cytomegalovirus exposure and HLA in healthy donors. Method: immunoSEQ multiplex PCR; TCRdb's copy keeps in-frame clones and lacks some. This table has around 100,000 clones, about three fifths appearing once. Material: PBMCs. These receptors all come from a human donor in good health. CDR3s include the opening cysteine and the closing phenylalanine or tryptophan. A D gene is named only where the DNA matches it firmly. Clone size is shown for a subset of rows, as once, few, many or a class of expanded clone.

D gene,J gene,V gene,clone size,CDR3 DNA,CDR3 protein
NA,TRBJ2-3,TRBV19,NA,TGTGCCAGTAAAAGTCAGGCCTCCGGGGGTACGCAGTATTTT,CASKSQASGGTQYF
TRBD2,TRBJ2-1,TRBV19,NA,TGTGCCAGTACCAGTAGCGGGAGGGCCTACTACAATGAGCAGTTCTTC,CASTSSGRAYYNEQFF
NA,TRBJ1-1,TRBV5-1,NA,TGCGCCAGCAGCTTGGAAGGGGTGAACACTGAAGCTTTCTTT,CASSLEGVNTEAFF
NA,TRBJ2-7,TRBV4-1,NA,TGCGCCAGCAGCCAAGGTGGAGAAACCTCCTACGAGCAGTACTTC,CASSQGGETSYEQYF
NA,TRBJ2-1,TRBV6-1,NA,TGTGCCAGCAGTGAATTTGGGGCATGGGAGCAGTTCTTC,CASSEFGAWEQFF
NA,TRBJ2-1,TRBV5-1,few,TGCGCCAGCAGCCCAGGGACTGCTAGAGTCGATGAGCAGTTCTTC,CASSPGTARVDEQFF
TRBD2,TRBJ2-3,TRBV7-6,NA,TGTGCCAGCAGCTTAGGTAGCGGGGCTAGCACAGATACGCAGTATTTT,CASSLGSGASTDTQYF
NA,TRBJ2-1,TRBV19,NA,TGTGCCAGTAGTACAAACCCGCGCCGAACTAACAATGAGCAGTTCTTC,CASSTNPRRTNNEQFF
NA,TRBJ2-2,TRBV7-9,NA,TGTGCCAGCAACTACGTCTTGGGGCCGACGAACACCGGGGAGCTGTTTTTT,CASNYVLGPTNTGELFF
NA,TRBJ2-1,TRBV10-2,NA,TGCGCCAGCACCCCCAGGCTGGGAGAACACATAAACAATGAGCAGTTCTTC,CASTPRLGEHINNEQFF
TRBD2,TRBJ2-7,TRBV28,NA,TGTGCCAGCAGTCTGGGACTAGCGGGAGGGGAGCAGTACTTC,CASSLGLAGGEQYF
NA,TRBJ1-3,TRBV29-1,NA,TGCAGCGTAGCAGGGGCCAACTCACCTACCTCTGGAAACACCATATATTTT,CSVAGANSPTSGNTIYF
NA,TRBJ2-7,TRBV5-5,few,TGTGCCAGCAGCTTGGCCGAGTGGACTACCTCCAACGTAGCCGAGCAGTACTTC,CASSLAEWTTSNVAEQYF
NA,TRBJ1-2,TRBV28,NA,TGTGCCAGCAGTTTAGGCCAGGGGTGGTTATACACCTTC,CASSLGQGWLYTF
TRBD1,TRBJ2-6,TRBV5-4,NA,TGTGCCACCCAGGACAGGGGGAACTCTGGGGCCAACGTCCTGACTTTC,CATQDRGNSGANVLTF
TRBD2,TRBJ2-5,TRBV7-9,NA,TGTGCCAGCCGCCCCGGCGGGAGCACTAGAGGGACCCAGTACTTC,CASRPGGSTRGTQYF
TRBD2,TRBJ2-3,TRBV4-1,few,TGCGCCAGCAGCCCCCAATCGACTAGCGGGAGCACAGATACGCAGTATTTT,CASSPQSTSGSTDTQYF
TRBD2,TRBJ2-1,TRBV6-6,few,TGTGCCAGCAGTCCGCCTGGCGGGAGTAGGAATGAGCAGTTCTTC,CASSPPGGSRNEQFF
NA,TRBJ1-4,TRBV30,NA,TGTGCCTGGAGTGTAACAGGAACTAATGAAAAACTGTTTTTT,CAWSVTGTNEKLFF
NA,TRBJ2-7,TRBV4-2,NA,TGTGCCAGCAGCCAAGTTTCAGGGGTCGCCTACGAGCAGTACTTC,CASSQVSGVAYEQYF
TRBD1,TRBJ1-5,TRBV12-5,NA,TGTGCTAGTGGGTCTGACAGGGTGCGGGATCAGCCCCAGCATTTT,CASGSDRVRDQPQHF
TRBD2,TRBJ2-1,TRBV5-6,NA,TGTGCCAGCAGCGAGGGACTAGCGGGGCCAGGGGATGAGCAGTTCTTC,CASSEGLAGPGDEQFF
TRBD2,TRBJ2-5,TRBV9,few,TGTGCCAGCAGCGTAGCGTTGCGGGAGGGGGAGACCCAGTACTTC,CASSVALREGETQYF
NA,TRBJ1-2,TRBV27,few,TGTGCCAGCAGTTTCAGCAGGGCGTCAATCGTGGACTATGGCTACACCTTC,CASSFSRASIVDYGYTF
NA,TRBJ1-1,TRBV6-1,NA,TGTGCCAGCAGATTCTCGGACGGAGGGTACACTGAAGCTTTCTTT,CASRFSDGGYTEAFF
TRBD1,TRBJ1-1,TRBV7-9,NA,TGTGCCAGCAGCCAGGGACAGTTGAACACTGAAGCTTTCTTT,CASSQGQLNTEAFF
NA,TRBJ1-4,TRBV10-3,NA,TGTGCCATCAGTGAGACGGGACTCCGATCTGAAAAACTGTTTTTT,CAISETGLRSEKLFF
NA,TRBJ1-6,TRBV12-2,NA,TGTGCAAGTCTCACGAATCCTGTGAGCTCCTATAATTCACCCCTCCACTTT,CASLTNPVSSYNSPLHF
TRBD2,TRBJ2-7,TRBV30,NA,TGTGCCTGCCGCACTAGCGGCCTAGTATACGAGCAGTACTTC,CACRTSGLVYEQYF
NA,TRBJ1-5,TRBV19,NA,TGTGCCAGTAGGACGGGCGGCGGGGGGGTTAGCAATCAGCCCCAGCATTTT,CASRTGGGGVSNQPQHF
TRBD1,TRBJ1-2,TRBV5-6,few,TGTGCCAGCAGCATCTGGACAGGGGCTTTGAATGGCTACACCTTC,CASSIWTGALNGYTF
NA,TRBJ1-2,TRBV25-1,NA,TGTGCCAGCTCCGGGACAAGTTATGGCTACACCTTC,CASSGTSYGYTF
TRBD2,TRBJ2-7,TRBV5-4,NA,TGTGCCAGCAGCGCGAAACTGACTAGCGGGAGAAACGAGCAGTACTTC,CASSAKLTSGRNEQYF
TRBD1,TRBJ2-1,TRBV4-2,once,TGTGCCAGCAGCACTGAAGGACAGGTCTACAATGAGCAGTTCTTC,CASSTEGQVYNEQFF
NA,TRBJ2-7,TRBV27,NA,TGTGCCAGCAGTTGGACAGCCCGCGAGGGCTTC,CASSWTAREGF
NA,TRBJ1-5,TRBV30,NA,TGTGCCTGGACCAACAGGGAGGGTAGCAATCAGCCCCAGCATTTT,CAWTNREGSNQPQHF
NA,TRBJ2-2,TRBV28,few,TGTGCCAGCACGCGAGGGGGCACCGGGGAGCTGTTTTTT,CASTRGGTGELFF
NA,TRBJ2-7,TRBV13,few,TGTGCCAGCAGCTTTGCAACGGGGAACGAGCAGTACTTC,CASSFATGNEQYF
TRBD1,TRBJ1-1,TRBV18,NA,TGTGCCAGCTCATTCCGGACAGGAAACACTGAAGCTTTCTTT,CASSFRTGNTEAFF
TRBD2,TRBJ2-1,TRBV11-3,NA,TGTGCCAGCAGCTTAGACGGGAGGGCCTACAATGAGCAGTTCTTC,CASSLDGRAYNEQFF
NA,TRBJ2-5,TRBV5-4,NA,TGTGCCAGCAGCTACCCTCGGGCGGGGCAACGAGAGACCCAGTACTTC,CASSYPRAGQRETQYF
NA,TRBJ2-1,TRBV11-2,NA,TGTGCCAGCAGCTTAGATCCCCCCCCGGCTAGAGGTGCTGAGCAGTTCTTC,CASSLDPPPARGAEQFF
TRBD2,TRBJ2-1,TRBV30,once,TGTGCCTGGAGTATACTAGCGCTCAATGAGCAGTTCTTC,CAWSILALNEQFF
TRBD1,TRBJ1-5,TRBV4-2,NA,TGTGCCAGCAGCCAACGGACAGGACTTAACAATCAGCCCCAGCATTTT,CASSQRTGLNNQPQHF
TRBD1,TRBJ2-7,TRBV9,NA,TGTGCCAGCAGCATTGGGACAGGGGGGTACGAGCAGTACTTC,CASSIGTGGYEQYF
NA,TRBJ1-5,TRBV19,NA,TGTGCCAGTAGGCTCCAGGGAAGCAATCAGCCCCAGCATTTT,CASRLQGSNQPQHF
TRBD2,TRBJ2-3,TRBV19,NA,TGTGCCAGTACCCCGGGACTAGCGGGAGGATGGGATACGCAGTATTTT,CASTPGLAGGWDTQYF
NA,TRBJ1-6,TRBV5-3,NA,TGTGCCAGAAGCCGCACCAGGGATTTCGGGCCCTCACCCCTCCACTTT,CARSRTRDFGPSPLHF
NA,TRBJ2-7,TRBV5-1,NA,TGCGCCAGCAGGTTTAAGTGGACGCTCTCGGAGGGAGCGGACGGCTCCTACGAGCAGTACTTC,CASRFKWTLSEGADGSYEQYF
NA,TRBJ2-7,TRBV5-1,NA,TGCGCCAGCAGCTTGGGTCGCAGGGGCTTAAACGAGCAGTACTTC,CASSLGRRGLNEQYF
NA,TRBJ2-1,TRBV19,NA,TGTGCCAGTAGTGACAGTACTGGGTCCTACAATGAGCAGTTCTTC,CASSDSTGSYNEQFF
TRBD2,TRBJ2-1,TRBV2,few,TGTGCCAGCAGTGAAGGGCTAGCGGGGATGTACAATGAGCAGTTCTTC,CASSEGLAGMYNEQFF